Each of the 28 T cell receptor beta chains below was sequenced from the same sample in a study of tumor and adjacent non-tumor tissue in lung cancer. The library came from three nested PCR rounds adapted from ARM-PCR protocols. Using its own MiXCR run on the multiplex PCR reads, TCRdb lists one record per CDR3 protein. The table lists about 110,000 distinct CDR3 sequences, around 57% of them singletons, with around a fifth in the top ten. This sample's RNA came from whole unsorted tissue. More than 3 cm separated this lung sample from the edge of the tumor. Material for sequencing was distant non-tumor lung tissue. These receptors all stem from a man in his sixties with non-small cell lung cancer.

The chain is built from TRBV4-2 and TRBJ1-1; a weak D match, TRBD1 (5 bases). Looked up from germline, CDR1 is LGHNA and CDR2 is YNFKEQ. CDR3 size: 14 residues. DNA of the CDR3: TGTAACAGCAGCCAAGGGGAGCGTGGCACTGAAGCTTTCTTT. It specifies CNSSQGERGTEAFF.

This clonotype was seen many times. This chain uses TRBV29-1 with TRBJ2-1, with 11 positions matching TRBD2. Trimming cost V 5 bases and J 9 bases; bases outside gene matches: 6. Germline-derived CDR1 and CDR2 are SQVTM and ANQGSEA. This CDR3 region has 13 residues. CDR3 DNA sequence: TGCAGCGTTTCTACTAGCGGGGGCGGTGAGCAGTTCTTC. Residues: CSVSTSGGGEQFF.

In this sample, this clonotype turned up many times. This chain uses TRBV7-9 with TRBJ1-2, with 10 bases matching TRBD1. CDR3 length: 13 residues. V trimming: 4 bases; J trimming: 6 bases; junction bases outside the gene matches: 2. The germline V gene encodes CDR1 SEHNR and CDR2 FQNEAQ (reference sequence). The CDR3 coding sequence is TGTGCCAGCAGCTCTGACAGGGGGCATGGCTACACCTTC. Its protein product is CASSSDRGHGYTF.

Details on this clonotype: An end of the junction does not agree with germline; a read error may underlie this. The chain joins TRBV6-6 to TRBJ1-5; a possible D gene is TRBD1 (5 bases). Germline loops: CDR1 MNHNY, CDR2 SVGAGI (reference sequence). The CDR3 sequence is 15 residues long. This CDR3 reads CASSNPGGRNQLQHF. CDR3 DNA: TGTGCCAGCAGTAACCCTGGGGGTCGCAATCAGCTCCAGCATTTT.

Details on this clonotype: A read error may produce the germline difference seen at one junction end. The chain carries TRBV4-1 and TRBJ2-7, with D tentatively TRBD2 (5 bases). Germline CDR1 is MGHRA and CDR2 is YSYEKL. CDR3 length: 14 residues. The CDR3 DNA is TGCACCAGCGGCCAAGTCGGCCAGCGCTACGAGCAGTACTTC. Protein sequence: CTSGQVGQRYEQYF.

The V and J genes are TRBV20-1 and TRBJ2-7; the match to TRBD2 covers 7 bases. This CDR3 has 16 residues. Germline CDR1 is DFQATT and CDR2 is SNEGSKA (reference sequence). V dropped 2 bases and J dropped 3; count of bases not matched to a gene: 13. The CDR3 spells CSARSLLTGGGYEQYF. The DNA of the CDR3 is TGCAGTGCTAGAAGCCTGCTCACGGGGGGTGGCTACGAGCAGTACTTC.

The V gene is TRBV20-1, the J gene TRBJ2-5; 12 positions agree with TRBD2. This CDR3 is built from 14 residues. The V and J ends lost 3 bases and 4 bases, in that order; junction bases with no gene match: 3. CDR1 and CDR2 from the germline V gene are DFQATT and SNEGSKA (reference sequence). The CDR3 spells CSARTSGRGETQYF. The CDR3 coding sequence is TGCAGTGCTAGGACTAGCGGGAGAGGAGAGACCCAGTACTTC.

Concerning this clonotype itself: The junction departs from the called germline gene at one end, perhaps through a read error. This sequence joins TRBV29-1 and TRBJ2-7; TRBD1 might be the D (6 bases). The CDR3 loop spans 12 amino acids. Germline V lookup: CDR1 SQVTM, CDR2 ANQGSEA. For the CDR3, the DNA is TGCAGCGATGTGATCAGGGGCCACGAGCAATACTTC. As protein: CSDVIRGHEQYF.

The V gene is TRBV11-3, the J gene TRBJ2-7; TRBD2 matches 8 bases. J gave up 7 bases and V 7 bases, and 15 bases lay outside the gene matches. This CDR3 region has 15 residues. CDR1 SGHNT and CDR2 YENEEA come from the germline V gene. CDR3 bases: TGTGCCAGCAAAATAGATATGAGCGGGAGCGAAGAGCAGTACTTC. Translated, it gives CASKIDMSGSEEQYF.

This clonotype was counted many times. The genes are TRBV5-5 and TRBJ1-2, with TRBD1 identical over 7 bases. Looked up from germline, CDR1 is SGHKS and CDR2 is YYEKEE (reference sequence). Trimming removed 2 bases from V and 7 bases from J; junction bases left unmatched: 5. This CDR3 region has 13 residues. The CDR3 loop reads CASSFDRVSGYTF. Written as DNA, the CDR3 is TGTGCCAGCAGCTTTGACAGGGTGTCTGGCTACACCTTC.

Concerning this clonotype: Because it lacks the conserved phenylalanine or tryptophan at the end, this CDR3 is likely a read error. The V gene is TRBV6-5, the J gene TRBJ2-7; a weak D match, TRBD1 (6 bases). Looked up from germline, CDR1 is MNHEY and CDR2 is SVGAGI. The CDR3 totals 14 residues. The CDR3 DNA sequence: TGTGCCTGCAGTTACTCTACAGGGCCTTACGAGCAGTACTTA. This sequence encodes CACSYSTGPYEQYL.

The J gene is TRBJ2-1, the V gene TRBV29-1; D perhaps matches TRBD2 (6 bases). Germline CDR1 and CDR2: SQVTM and ANQGSEA. This CDR3 contains 14 residues. V was shortened by 5 bases and J by 7 bases, with 18 bases between the two germline ends. Here the CDR3 reads CSVRVGSLSNEQFF. CDR3 nucleotide sequence: TGCAGCGTTCGGGTCGGGAGCTTATCGAATGAGCAGTTCTTC.

Concerning this clonotype itself: A read error may account for a junction end that differs from germline. V gene TRBV12-5 combines with J gene TRBJ2-1; D call uncertain. The germline CDR1 and CDR2 sequences are LGHNT and FRNRAP. The CDR3 is 15 amino acids. The CDR3 reads CACGLGQVGRNEQFF. The CDR3 DNA reads as TGTGCTTGTGGTTTAGGGCAGGTTGGGCGCAATGAGCAGTTCTTC. Based on the CDR3 plus reference TRBV12-5 and TRBJ2-1, the full variable domain is DARVTQTPRHKVTEMGQEVTMRCQPILGHNTVFWYRQTMMQGLELLAYFRNRAPLDDSGMPKDRFSAEMPDATLATLKIQPSEPRDSAVYFCACGLGQVGRNEQFFGPGTRLTVL.

This chain links TRBV6-5 with TRBJ2-3; D tentatively reads TRBD1 or TRBD2 (5 bases each). Germline V gene lookup returns CDR1 MNHEY and CDR2 SVGAGI. The CDR3 runs 14 residues. The V end was cut by 5 bases, the J end by 3 bases, with 12 bases between. This CDR3 is CASSPGHDTDTQYF. The CDR3 DNA is TGTGCCAGCAGTCCGGGGCATGATACAGATACGCAGTATTTT.

This clonotype qualifies as medium-sized (0.01 to 0.1%). The chain employs TRBV6-5 and TRBJ2-6; a weak D match, TRBD2 (5 bases). CDR1 MNHEY and CDR2 SVGAGI come from the germline V gene. The V and J ends lost 4 bases and 4 bases respectively, with 14 bases between them. The CDR3 has 16 residues. The CDR3 region is CASSSAELAGANVLTF. In nucleotides, the CDR3 is TGTGCCAGCAGTTCCGCAGAGCTAGCCGGGGCCAACGTCCTGACTTTC.

This clonotype was observed a handful of times. The V call is TRBV30, the J call TRBJ2-5; D is perhaps TRBD1 (6 bases). Between the trimmed V and J ends, which lost 3 bases and 1 base, there was a span of 12 bases. CDR3 length: 14 amino acids. Germline-derived CDR1 and CDR2 are GTSNPN and SVGIG (reference sequence). CDR3 DNA: TGTGCCTGGAGGATACAGGGCCTCCAAGAGACCCAGTACTTC. As protein: CAWRIQGLQETQYF.

This clonotype was found a few times. This chain connects TRBV20-1 to TRBJ2-7; 15 nucleotides match TRBD2. CDR1 is DFQATT, CDR2 SNEGSKA, per germline (reference sequence). After removal of 6 bases from V and 9 bases from J, the junction contained 12 bases not matched to a gene. The CDR3 length is 15 residues. The CDR3 DNA is TGCAGTGCAGCCGGGACTAGCGGGGGGAACAGTCGGCAGTACTTC. It encodes CSAAGTSGGNSRQYF.

The V and J genes are TRBV11-2 and TRBJ2-7, with D perhaps TRBD1 (6 bases). Germline lookup yields CDR1 SGHAT and CDR2 FQNNGV. The germline V and J ends were trimmed by 5 bases and 1 base, with 15 bases remaining between them. The length of the CDR3 is 15 residues. CDR3 coding DNA: TGTGCCAGCAGCCTCATAGGGGGTTTGTCCTACGAGCAGTACTTC. It codes for CASSLIGGLSYEQYF.

This clonotype came up once. An end of the junction differs from the germline gene, which may be a read error. This chain links TRBV5-1 with TRBJ1-1, with D hard to call. CDR3 length: 14 amino acids. Germline lookup yields CDR1 SGHRS and CDR2 YFSETQ. The DNA of the CDR3 is TGCGCCAGCAGCTTCACGGGCGAACGCACTGAAGCTCTCTTT. This codes for CASSFTGERTEALF.

As to this clonotype: This may come from a read error, since a much larger clone is one base off. The chain is built from TRBV6-2 or TRBV6-3 and TRBJ2-2, with no clear D. The CDR3 totals 15 residues. Germline CDR1 is MNHEY and CDR2 is SVGEGT. The CDR3 sequence is CAISPLPADTGELFF. CDR3 DNA: TGTGCCATCAGTCCCCTACCGGCGGACACCGGGGAGCTGTTTTTT.

This clonotype has only a few counts. Germline and junction disagree at one end, which may indicate a read error. V gene TRBV13 combines with J gene TRBJ2-7, with 9 bases identical to TRBD2. Germline loops: CDR1 PRHDT, CDR2 FYEKMQ (reference sequence). The CDR3 runs 16 residues. CDR3 coding DNA: TGTGCCAACAGCGCTAAGGCGGGAGGGCTGGTCTACGAGCAGTACTTC. This gives the protein CANSAKAGGLVYEQYF. The full variable domain, rest sourced from reference TRBV13 and TRBJ2-7, is AAGVIQSPRHLIKEKRETATLKCYPIPRHDTVYWYQQGPGQDPQFLISFYEKMQSDKGSIPDRFSAQQFSDYHSELNMSSLELGDSALYFCANSAKAGGLVYEQYFGPGTRLTVT.

This clonotype has only a few counts. A read error is possible here, since a much larger clone lies one base away. The rearrangement joins TRBV12-5 to TRBJ2-7, with 7 positions matching TRBD1. The CDR3 runs to 16 residues. Losses at the gene ends were 1 base for V and 3 bases for J; bases not matched to a gene: 9. Germline CDR1 reads LGHNT; CDR2 reads FRNRAP. The CDR3 DNA follows: TGTGCTAGTGGTTTGGGAAGGGGACAGTATCACTACGAGCAGTACTTC. This codes for CASGLGRGQYHYEQYF. Full variable domain (missing parts from reference TRBV12-5 and TRBJ2-7): DARVTQTPRHKVTEMGQEVTMRCQPILGHNTVFWYRQTMMQGLELLAYFRNRAPLDDSGMPKDRFSAEMPDATLATLKIQPSEPRDSAVYFCASGLGRGQYHYEQYFGPGTRLTVT.

This clonotype was seen at least ten times. The chain couples TRBV12-3 or TRBV12-4 to TRBJ2-6; TRBD2 aligns across 9 bases. V was clipped by 2 bases and J by 0 bases; unmatched bases: 8. This CDR3 is 19 amino acids long. As DNA, the CDR3 is TGTGCCAGCAGTTTATTTCTAGCGGGGACGTTCTCTGGGGCCAACGTCCTGACTTTC. Its translation: CASSLFLAGTFSGANVLTF.

Of note for this clonotype: A much larger clone lies a single base off, so this may be a read error. V is TRBV6-1 and J is TRBJ2-1; no clear D gene. Per germline, CDR1 MNHNS and CDR2 SASEGT. V was shortened by 0 bases and J by 3 bases, with 6 bases between the two germline ends. The CDR3 has 14 residues. The CDR3 loop reads CASSEARHYNEQFF. The CDR3 nucleotides read TGTGCCAGCAGTGAAGCCCGGCACTACAATGAGCAGTTCTTC.

The sample holds many counts of this clonotype. The V gene is TRBV5-4, the J gene TRBJ2-7; TRBD2 matches at 9 bases. This CDR3 has 14 residues. The J segment lost 3 bases and the V segment lost 4 bases, leaving 5 bases of the junction unmatched. Looked up from germline, CDR1 is SGHNT and CDR2 is YYREEE (reference sequence). The CDR3 sequence: CASSASAGGYEQYF. DNA of the CDR3: TGTGCCAGCAGCGCCTCAGCGGGGGGCTACGAGCAGTACTTC.

As to this clonotype: Since the CDR3 does not end with the conserved phenylalanine or tryptophan, this likely comes from a read error. V gene TRBV12-3 or TRBV12-4 combines with J gene TRBJ1-2, with a possible D match to TRBD1 (5 bases). The CDR3 runs to 16 residues. The CDR3 is CASSPPGGVRVYDYTL. The CDR3 coding sequence is TGTGCCAGCAGTCCCCCTGGGGGGGTTCGGGTATATGACTACACCCTC.

A remark on this clonotype: No conserved phenylalanine or tryptophan ends this CDR3, so it is likely a read error. The rearrangement joins TRBV14 to TRBJ2-1; no definite D call. The CDR3 spans 13 residues. In germline, CDR1 is SGHDN, CDR2 FVKESK. V lost 5 bases and J lost 6, with 11 bases in between. This chain's CDR3 is CASSSNLSNEQFL. The CDR3 nucleotides read TGTGCCAGCAGCTCCAATTTAAGCAATGAGCAGTTCCTC.

This clonotype was picked up one time. One end of the junction fails to match germline, which may point to a read error. V and J are TRBV6-2 or TRBV6-3 and TRBJ2-1; the D call may be TRBD1 or TRBD2 (6 bases each). Germline values: CDR1 MNHEY, CDR2 SVGEGT. There are 16 residues in the CDR3. The CDR3 spells CAISSSMGGPYNEQFF. The CDR3 DNA follows: TGTGCCATCAGTTCCTCGATGGGGGGCCCCTACAATGAGCAGTTCTTC.